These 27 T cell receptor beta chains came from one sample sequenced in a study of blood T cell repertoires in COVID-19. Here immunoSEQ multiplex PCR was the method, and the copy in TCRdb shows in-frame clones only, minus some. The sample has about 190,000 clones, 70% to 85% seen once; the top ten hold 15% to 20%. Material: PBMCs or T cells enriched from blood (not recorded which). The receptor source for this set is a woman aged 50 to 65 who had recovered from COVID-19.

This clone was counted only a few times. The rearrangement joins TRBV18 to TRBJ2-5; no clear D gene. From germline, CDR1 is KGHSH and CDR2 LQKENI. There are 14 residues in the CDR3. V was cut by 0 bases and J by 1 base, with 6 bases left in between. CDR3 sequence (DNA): TGTGCCAGCTCACCACCGGGCACCCAAGAGACCCAGTACTTC. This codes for CASSPPGTQETQYF.

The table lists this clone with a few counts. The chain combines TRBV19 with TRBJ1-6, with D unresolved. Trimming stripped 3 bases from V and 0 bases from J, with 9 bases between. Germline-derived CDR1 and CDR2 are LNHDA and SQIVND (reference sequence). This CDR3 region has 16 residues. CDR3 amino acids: CASSIQGSSYNSPLHF. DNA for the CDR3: TGTGCCAGTAGTATCCAAGGGAGCTCCTATAATTCACCCCTCCACTTT.

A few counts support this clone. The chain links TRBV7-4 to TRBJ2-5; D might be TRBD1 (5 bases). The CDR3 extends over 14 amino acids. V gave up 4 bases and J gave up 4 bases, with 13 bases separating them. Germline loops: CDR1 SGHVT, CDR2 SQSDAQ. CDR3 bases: TGTGCCAGCAGCTCCTCTCAAAGGGGAGAGACCCAGTACTTC. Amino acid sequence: CASSSSQRGETQYF.

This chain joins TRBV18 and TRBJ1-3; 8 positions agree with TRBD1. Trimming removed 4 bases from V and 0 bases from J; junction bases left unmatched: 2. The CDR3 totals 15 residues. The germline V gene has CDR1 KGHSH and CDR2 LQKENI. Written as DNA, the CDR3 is TGTGCCAGCTCACGGACAGGGCACTCTGGAAACACCATATATTTT. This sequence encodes CASSRTGHSGNTIYF.

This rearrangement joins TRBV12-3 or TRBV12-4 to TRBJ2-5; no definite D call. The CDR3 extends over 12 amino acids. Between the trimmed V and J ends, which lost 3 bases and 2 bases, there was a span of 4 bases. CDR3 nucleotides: TGTGCCAGCAGTTTCTTACAAGAGACCCAGTACTTC. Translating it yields CASSFLQETQYF.

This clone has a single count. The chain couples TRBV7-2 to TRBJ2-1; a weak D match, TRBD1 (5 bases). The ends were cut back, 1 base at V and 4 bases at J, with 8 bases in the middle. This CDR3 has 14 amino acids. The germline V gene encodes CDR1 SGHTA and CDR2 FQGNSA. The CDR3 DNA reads TGTGCCAGCAGCTTAGTAACAGGATACAATGAGCAGTTCTTC. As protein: CASSLVTGYNEQFF. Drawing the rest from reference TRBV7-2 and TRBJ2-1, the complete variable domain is GAGVSQSPSNKVTEKGKDVELRCDPISGHTALYWYRQSLGQGLEFLIYFQGNSAPDKSGLPSDRFSAERTGGSVSTLTIQRTQQEDSAVYLCASSLVTGYNEQFFGPGTRLTVL.

The CDR3 sequence: CASSQDRTGSYEAFF. CDR3 nucleotide sequence: TGTGCCAGCAGCCAAGATAGGACAGGGTCATATGAAGCTTTCTTT. V is TRBV3-1 (or the pseudogene TRBV3-2) and J is TRBJ1-1, with TRBD1 matching over 8 bases. Per germline, CDR1 LGHDT and CDR2 YNNKEL (reference sequence). The ends lost 0 bases at V and 7 bases at J; junction bases unmatched: 7. The CDR3 consists of 15 residues.

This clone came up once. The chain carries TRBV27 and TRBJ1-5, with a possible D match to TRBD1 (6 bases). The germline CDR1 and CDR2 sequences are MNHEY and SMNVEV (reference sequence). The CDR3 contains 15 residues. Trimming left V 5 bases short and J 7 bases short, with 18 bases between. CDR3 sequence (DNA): TGTGCCAGCAGTATTCGGGGGGCAGGGTCGCAGCCCCAGCATTTT. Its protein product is CASSIRGAGSQPQHF.

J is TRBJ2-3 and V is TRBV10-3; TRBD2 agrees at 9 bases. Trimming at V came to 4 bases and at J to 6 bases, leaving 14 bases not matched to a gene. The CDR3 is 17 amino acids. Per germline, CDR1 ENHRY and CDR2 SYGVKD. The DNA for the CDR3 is TGTGCCATCAGTGGTGGGACTGGGCGGGAGGGCCAGGATACGCAGTATTTT. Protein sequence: CAISGGTGREGQDTQYF.

The CDR3 reads CASTTGKYSNQPQHF. CDR3 DNA sequence: TGTGCCAGCACCACAGGGAAATATAGCAATCAGCCCCAGCATTTT. The chain employs TRBV6-5 and TRBJ1-5, with D tentatively TRBD1 (6 bases). The CDR3 is 15 residues long. V lost 7 bases and J 0 bases, leaving 13 bases between the germline ends. In germline, CDR1 is MNHEY, CDR2 SVGAGI.

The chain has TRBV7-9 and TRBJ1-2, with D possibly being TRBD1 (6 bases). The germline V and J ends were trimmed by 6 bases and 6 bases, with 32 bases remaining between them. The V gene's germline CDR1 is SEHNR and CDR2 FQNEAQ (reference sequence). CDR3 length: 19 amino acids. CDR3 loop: CASSTFPTNRDNLWDGYTF. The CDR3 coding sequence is TGTGCCAGCAGTACGTTCCCCACAAACCGGGACAACCTATGGGATGGCTACACCTTC.

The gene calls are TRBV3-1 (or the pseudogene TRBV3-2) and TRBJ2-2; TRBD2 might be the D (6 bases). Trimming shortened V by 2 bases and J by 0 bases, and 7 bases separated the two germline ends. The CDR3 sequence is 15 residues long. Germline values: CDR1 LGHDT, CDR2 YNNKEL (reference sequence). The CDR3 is CASSQWGANTGELFF. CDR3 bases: TGTGCCAGCAGCCAATGGGGGGCGAACACCGGGGAGCTGTTTTTT.

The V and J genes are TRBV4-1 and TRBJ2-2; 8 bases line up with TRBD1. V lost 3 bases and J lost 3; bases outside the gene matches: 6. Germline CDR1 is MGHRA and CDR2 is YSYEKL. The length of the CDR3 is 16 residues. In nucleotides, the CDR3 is TGCGCCAGCAGCCATCCCAGGGGGCGCGACACCGGGGAGCTGTTTTTT. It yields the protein CASSHPRGRDTGELFF.

The CDR3 region is CAISARQGEETQYF. In DNA, the CDR3 is TGTGCCATCAGTGCCAGACAGGGGGAAGAGACCCAGTACTTC. The chain uses TRBV10-3 and TRBJ2-5; 9 nucleotides agree with TRBD1. Germline values: CDR1 ENHRY, CDR2 SYGVKD. V lost 4 bases to trimming and J lost 3 bases; unmatched junction nucleotides: 3. The CDR3 loop spans 14 amino acids.

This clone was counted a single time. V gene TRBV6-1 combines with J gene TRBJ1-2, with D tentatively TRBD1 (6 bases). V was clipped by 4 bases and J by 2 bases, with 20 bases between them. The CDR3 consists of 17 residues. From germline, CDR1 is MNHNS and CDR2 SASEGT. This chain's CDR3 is CASSARKGGAMNYGYTF. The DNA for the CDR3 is TGTGCCAGCAGTGCTCGAAAGGGGGGGGCCATGAACTATGGCTACACCTTC.

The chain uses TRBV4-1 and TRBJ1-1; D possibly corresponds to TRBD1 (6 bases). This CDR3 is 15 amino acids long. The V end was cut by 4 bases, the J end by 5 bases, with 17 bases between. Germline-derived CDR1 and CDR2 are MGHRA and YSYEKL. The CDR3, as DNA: TGCGCCAGCAGCCCGGGCCAGGGGCCGGGAACTGAAGCTTTCTTT. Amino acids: CASSPGQGPGTEAFF.

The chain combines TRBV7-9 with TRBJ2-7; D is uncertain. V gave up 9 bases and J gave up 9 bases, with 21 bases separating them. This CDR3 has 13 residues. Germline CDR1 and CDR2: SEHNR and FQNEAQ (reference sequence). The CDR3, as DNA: TGTGCCAGTACCCGAGCACCAAGCTTCTTGCAGTACTTC. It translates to CASTRAPSFLQYF.

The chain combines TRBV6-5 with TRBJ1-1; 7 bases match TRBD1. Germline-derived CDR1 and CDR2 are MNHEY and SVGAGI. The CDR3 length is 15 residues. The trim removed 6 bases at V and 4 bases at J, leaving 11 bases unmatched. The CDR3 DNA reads TGTGCCAGCAGAAGAAGAGGGGGCGGGGCCACTGAAGCTTTCTTT. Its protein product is CASRRRGGGATEAFF.

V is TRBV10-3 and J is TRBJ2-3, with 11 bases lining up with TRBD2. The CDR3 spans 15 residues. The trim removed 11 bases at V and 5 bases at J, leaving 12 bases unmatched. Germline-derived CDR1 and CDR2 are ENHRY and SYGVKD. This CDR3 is CAASVSGRAEDTQYF. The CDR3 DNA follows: TGTGCCGCCAGTGTTAGCGGGAGGGCAGAAGATACGCAGTATTTT.

The CDR3 here is CASSLATGEDGYTF. The CDR3 coding sequence is TGTGCCAGCAGCTTAGCTACAGGGGAGGATGGCTACACCTTC. The chain joins TRBV7-2 to TRBJ1-2, with 7 bases that match TRBD1. This CDR3 is built from 14 residues. Germline CDR1 and CDR2: SGHTA and FQGNSA. The ends lost 0 bases at V and 6 bases at J; junction bases unmatched: 4. Complete variable domain (other parts from reference TRBV7-2 and TRBJ1-2): GAGVSQSPSNKVTEKGKDVELRCDPISGHTALYWYRQSLGQGLEFLIYFQGNSAPDKSGLPSDRFSAERTGGSVSTLTIQRTQQEDSAVYLCASSLATGEDGYTFGSGTRLTVV.

In DNA, the CDR3 is TGTAGAGGTGGGGGACTTGGTGAGCAGTTCTTC. It translates to CRGGGLGEQFF. V usage is TRBV27 and J usage is TRBJ2-1; D is possibly TRBD2 (6 bases). The CDR3 runs to 11 residues. Germline assignment: CDR1 MNHEY and CDR2 SMNVEV (reference sequence).

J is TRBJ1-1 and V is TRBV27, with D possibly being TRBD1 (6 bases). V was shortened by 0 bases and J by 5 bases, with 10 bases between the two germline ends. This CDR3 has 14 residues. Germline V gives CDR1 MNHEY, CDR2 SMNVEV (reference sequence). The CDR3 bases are TGTGCCAGCAGTTTATCGGGGGCGAGGACTGAAGCTTTCTTT. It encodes CASSLSGARTEAFF.

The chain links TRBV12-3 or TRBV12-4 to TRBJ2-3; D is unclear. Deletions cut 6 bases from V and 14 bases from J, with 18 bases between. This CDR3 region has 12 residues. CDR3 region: CASSPSVFLRYF. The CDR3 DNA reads TGTGCCAGCAGCCCCTCGGTCTTCCTTCGGTATTTT.

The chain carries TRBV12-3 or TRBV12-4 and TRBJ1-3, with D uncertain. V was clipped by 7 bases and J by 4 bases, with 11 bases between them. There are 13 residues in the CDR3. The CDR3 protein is CASITDVGNTIYF. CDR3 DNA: TGTGCCAGCATTACAGACGTCGGAAACACCATATATTTT.

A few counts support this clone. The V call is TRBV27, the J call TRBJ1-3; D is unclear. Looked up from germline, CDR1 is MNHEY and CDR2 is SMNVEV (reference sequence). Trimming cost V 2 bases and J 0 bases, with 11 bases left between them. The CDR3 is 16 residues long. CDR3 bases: TGTGCCAGCAGTTTAGAGGGCCCCCTCTCTGGAAACACCATATATTTT. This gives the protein CASSLEGPLSGNTIYF.

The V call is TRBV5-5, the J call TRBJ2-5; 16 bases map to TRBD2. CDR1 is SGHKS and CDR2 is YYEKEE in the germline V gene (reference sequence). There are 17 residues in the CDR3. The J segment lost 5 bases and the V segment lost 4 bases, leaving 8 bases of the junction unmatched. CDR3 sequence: CASSPGTSGRARETQYF. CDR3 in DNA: TGTGCCAGCAGCCCCGGGACTAGCGGGAGGGCCCGGGAGACCCAGTACTTC.

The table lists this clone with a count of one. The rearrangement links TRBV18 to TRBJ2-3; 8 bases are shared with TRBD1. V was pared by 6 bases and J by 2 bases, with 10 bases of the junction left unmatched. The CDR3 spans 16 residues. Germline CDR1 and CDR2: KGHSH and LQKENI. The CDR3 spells CASSLFRTGNTDTQYF. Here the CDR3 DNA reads TGTGCCAGCTCTCTCTTCCGGACAGGGAACACAGATACGCAGTATTTT.